The clone carrying this T cell receptor beta chain has a single count. Its antigen is as yet unknown. These data come from a study of Ad26.COV2.S vaccination and SARS-CoV-2 variants. Study background: The donor participated in the COV1001 trial, in its Ad26.COV2.S arm.

Study-wide results and limits: Vaccine recipients showed a spike-specific TCR breadth that was higher than in placebo recipients. In TCR breadth and depth analyses, total T cell responses may have been underestimated.

Sample treatment: approximately 18 received Ad26.COV2.S at low or high dose, single or two shots; about 5 received placebo; per-sample allocation not given. Sampling was performed 63 days after the first vaccine or placebo injection. Measured with immunoSEQ multiplex PCR; TCRdb has only the in-frame clones, and not every one. This sample yields around 300,000 clones, of which 85% to 90% are seen a single time; 5% to 6.5% belongs to the top ten. Trimming took 0 bases from V and 0 from J, leaving 7 bases between them. The CDR3 is 15 amino acids. Germline V gene sequence: CDR1 SGDLS, CDR2 YYNGEE. The chain is built from TRBV9 and TRBJ1-3; tentative D call: TRBD1 (5 bases). This receptor was obtained from a person between 18 and 59 years old who received the Ad26.COV2.S COVID-19 vaccine or a placebo. Sequencing was performed on peripheral blood, taken in a trial of Ad26.COV2.S vaccine versus placebo. The CDR3 loop reads CASSVEQVSGNTIYF. The CDR3 region has the DNA TGTGCCAGCAGCGTAGAACAGGTCTCTGGAAACACCATATATTTT.